The subject of this entry is one TCR beta chain. This clonotype was seen at least ten times. There is no known antigen for this receptor. No qualities accompany the bases; no much larger clone lies one base away. Libraries of naive CD8 T cells were built from around 18,000 to 910,000 sorted cells, with 10%, 30% or 50% of the purified RNA used. On a BD FACSAria II, naive CD8 T cells were FACS-sorted as CD8+CD4-CCR7+CD45RA+ and collected into RLT Plus buffer. To test detection sensitivity, Jurkat RNA equivalent to more than eight TCR copies was spiked into samples of roughly 18,000-1,000,000 naive CD8 T cells. Enrichment of CD8 T cells was done with RosetteSep CD8+ T Cell Enrichment Cocktail plus Ficoll-Paque, and ACK red cell lysis came afterward. The library was made by PCR. For sequencing, a NextSeq 500 was employed. Preparation of bulk TCR libraries followed a previously described approach, with the TCR primers listed in Table S5. Total RNA was purified with the Qiagen AllPrep DNA/RNA kit. Before any analysis, reads coming from multiple sequencing runs of the same library were combined into one pool. The study's own analysis went as follows. Reads were retained only if their TCR constant sequence matched exactly, and those retained reads were trimmed to 150 nt and grouped according to their 12-nt molecular barcodes. Within each barcode group, reads were sub-clustered at a 15% Levenshtein threshold, and quality-weighted consensus sequences were built per RNA molecule. Non-functional sequences were removed, as were lower-count sequences one edit away from another. Barcode sub-clusters with fewer than 20% of the maximum read count were removed, based on fitting two negative binomial distributions. In TCRdb, the public reads were trimmed at Q25 with fastp and aligned with MiXCR, with productive beta chains retained. All rows with the same CDR3 protein become a single entry with the most common DNA and genes. TCRdb's processing, not the authors', yielded these V and J calls. The sample contains about 500,000 distinct CDR3 sequences, approximately 25% of them found a single time. Under 0.8% of the sample goes to the ten largest clones.

The sample comes from a study of molecular identifiers for immune sequencing clone quantification (dated by TCRdb to between 2017 and 2018). Looking at the study overall: For a replicate experiment, RNA from around 20,000 or 100,000 naive CD8 T cells was divided into five aliquots, of which four were sequenced. The study was a methods study using CD8 T cells to benchmark molecular-identifier clustering-based TCR repertoire sequencing (MIDCIRS) and TCR RNA copy counting. What the authors observed across the whole study: Clones above 20 RNA copies held over 99% of molecules in CMV-specific effector cells but under 1% in naive cells. Without barcode sub-clustering, chimeric consensus sequences inflated TCR diversity; chimeras reached as high as 47%. The sizes of highly expanded clones could end up underestimated when identical TCR molecules share a barcode. Even against a background of about 960,000 naive CD8 T cells, spiked-in Jurkat TCR RNA amounting to a single cell's worth was reported to be detectable. Modeling estimated roughly 3 recovered TCR RNA copies per cell, compared with 8.5 to 10 by digital PCR, which implies approximately 30% capture efficiency. The naive libraries included spiked-in Jurkat TCR RNA (roughly eleven copies' worth), and this Jurkat TCR RNA is not part of the donor repertoire.

The clonotype was recovered from a human donor in good health. Some libraries in this study had Jurkat cell RNA spiked in. Sample: naive CD8+ T cells from blood, with Jurkat cell RNA spiked in. What the cell subset or site label conveys for this sample: FACS-sorted CD8+CD4-CCR7+CD45RA+ naive T cells.

CDR3 reads: CASSGGRENPDTQYF. The DNA sequence is as follows: TGTGCCAGCAGCGGGGGACGGGAAAACCCAGATACGCAGTATTTT. This chain is built from TRBV5-4 and TRBJ2-3, with the D assignment possibly TRBD1 or TRBD2, given 5 matching bases for each. V lost 4 bases and J lost 4 bases; the stretch between them is 16 bases long. CDR1 and CDR2 are read off the germline V gene (reference sequence) as SGHNT and YYREEE. Taken from cysteine to phenylalanine, the CDR3 has 15 residues. Solely the CDR3 DNA is kept, with 45 bases framed from the first base.